This T cell receptor (beta chain) is from a study of cytomegalovirus exposure and HLA in healthy donors listed by TCRdb under 2017. Notes on the research overall: According to an earlier analysis of 587 of the donors, about 179 million T cells yielded 117 million unique TCR beta sequences and approximately 300 Gb of sequence data. An early release that covered around 590 HLA-typed donors contained around 330 gigabases of sequencing data and around 80 million unique TCR sequences. The genetic ancestry cluster associated with self-reported Caucasian donors included around 76% of the 300 to 400 genotyped donors. The aim of the study was to test whether cataloging public T cell receptors could identify signatures of past pathogen exposure. The study profiled the T cell repertoires of under 850 subjects by immunosequencing and related them to cytomegalovirus serostatus. Along with the roughly 710-subject first cohort, a separate validation cohort of about 110 different subjects was used. To predict cytomegalovirus infection status, the study brought together high-throughput TCR immunosequencing, statistical association of individual TCRs with disease status, and machine learning. In a later analysis, previously published TCR beta repertoires from several hundred donors were re-analyzed and high-resolution HLA genotyping was added so that TCR occurrence patterns could be studied. The later analysis used no new phenotypic data to find candidate immune exposures, relying instead on TCR beta sequences and their occurrence across donors. To decide whether each TCR beta V gene segment behaved as functional or pseudogenic, an earlier analysis of some 600 of the donors relied on high-throughput TCR beta sequencing. Donor age, sex, ethnicity and CMV serostatus were compiled alongside the repertoire data. Genome-wide SNP genotypes for about three fifths of the roughly 670 donors were used in a later genetic analysis, which treated that subset as a discovery cohort. Every discovery cohort repertoire had been produced on one sequencing platform. Both class I and class II loci were covered by HLA typing, at four-digit resolution. The number of donors typed differed by locus, with roughly 620-640 for A, B, C, DRB1 and DQB1, around 500 for DQA1, 600 to 610 for DPA1, and over 400 for DPB1. Roughly 5 DR-DQ haplotypes were handled as single units for association and clustering, since linkage in the cohort was strong. Among 300 to 500 genotyped donors of the cohort, an average of about 240,000 unique TCR beta nucleotide sequences was sequenced per donor, of which approximately 18% were non-productive.

Libraries were constructed by the immunoSEQ multiplex PCR assay. For the multiplex PCR, a mixture combining 60 forward primers for TCR Vbeta segments and 13 reverse primers for TCR Jbeta segments was used. Amplification of the CDR3 region of rearranged TCR beta genes was performed with a multiplex PCR assay on genomic DNA. On the Illumina HiSeq System, the amplified TCR beta libraries were sequenced as 87-base-pair reads. The original methods were these. A later analysis tallied 75 million to 95 million unique TCR beta chains across the 640 or so repertoires, and roughly 11 million of those chains were shared by two or more donors. To remove PCR and sequencing errors, raw reads were error-corrected and collapsed into unique sequences using a nearest-neighbor algorithm that merged closely related sequences. Alignment of CDR3 sequences to IMGT reference sequences was used to assign V, D and J gene segments. For a sequence to be retained, a match of at least six nucleotides was required to both a V gene segment and a J gene segment. A rearrangement counted as productive if the CDR3 had no stop codons and remained in frame with V and J, and every other rearrangement counted as non-productive. CDR3 was defined by IMGT convention, running from the second conserved V-encoded cysteine to the conserved J-encoded phenylalanine. In an earlier analysis of roughly 580 of the donors, sequences lacking an unambiguous match to a single V gene segment were excluded. An earlier analysis of several hundred of the donors called V segments functional above 56.7% productive rearrangements and segregating when the between-donor standard deviation exceeded 5%. A statistical classification framework was built for diagnosing cytomegalovirus status from the catalog of TCR beta chain sequences. A later analysis assigned V and J genes by comparing TCR nucleotide sequences with IMGT/GENE-DB human TR gene sequences. The TCRdist pipeline was used in a later analysis to assign CDR3 sequences and most-parsimonious VDJ recombination scenarios. In a later analysis, every TCR beta chain was defined by the combination of its CDR3 amino acid sequence and its V-gene family, and reads without a unique V-gene family were dropped. To address suspected cross-contamination and a sequencing artifact, a later analysis removed 592 highly shared, low-generation-probability nucleotide sequences. A later analysis calculated a clonal expansion index for each public chain from normalized within-repertoire ranks of inferred template counts. In a later analysis, generation probabilities were computed with a VDJ recombination model fitted to out-of-frame rearrangements, and the resulting probabilities were checked against IGoR. In a later analysis, hypergeometric tests were used to score TCR-TCR, TCR-HLA and TCR-CMV co-occurrence, with a repertoire-size bias correction applied to TCR pairs. In a later analysis, false discovery rates were estimated by permuting HLA or CMV assignments 20 times. In a later analysis, co-occurring TCRs were grouped using DBSCAN, with TCRdist sequence similarity added in when clustering inside HLA-allele-positive subsets. Repertoires with fewer than 30,000 or more than 120,000 public chains were left out of co-occurrence clustering, as were about five repertoires with anomalous nucleotide sharing. Sourced from immuneACCESS, this table was stored by TCRdb with only in-frame sequences that have V and J called. A share of the clones is absent; for the studies checked, an unresolved V gene accounts for under half, and the remainder has no known explanation. The D gene and trimming were derived from the DNA, and the V and J assignments and clone size from that table. The sample records 110,000 to 150,000 clones, around 78% of which are singletons. The top ten hold 2% to 3% of the sample.

Broader findings and caveats from the paper: The study gave a list of about 170 TCR beta chains associated with cytomegalovirus. Linkage disequilibrium might explain the correlated functional status among segregating V segments, but an unknown experimental factor could not be ruled out. A further reported finding was that TCR beta sequences accurately predicted the HLA-A and HLA-B alleles for most subjects in the first cohort. According to a later genetic analysis, donors in an Asian-associated ancestry cluster had fewer N-insertions in productive TCRs than the approximately 610-donor mean. Most TCR sequences were observed very rarely across donors, whereas some public TCRs were present in many individuals. The only immune exposure information available for the cohort was CMV serostatus. Because some donors lacked HLA typing at each locus, the association tests relied only on the typed subset. Because counts were too low, about 18 rarely observed V segments, including chromosome 9 orphons, were excluded from the earlier analysis of around 640 of the donors. Broadly in line with IMGT annotations, most TCR beta V segments showed up in productive rearrangements about 90% or about 30% of the time in an earlier analysis of under 700 of the donors. A cluster of highly shared sequence variants was judged likely to be a technical artifact of the sequencing pipeline. Roughly uniform sequencing depth across donors was assumed in presence/absence analyses, although this assumption may not hold. Only TCR beta chains were sequenced in this cohort, and the absence of alpha or paired-chain data limited detectable features. According to the authors, the approach could potentially be generalized to other disease states and immunological phenotypes. According to a later analysis, TCR association rates differed among HLA loci, with DRB1 alleles showing the most associated TCRs and HLA-C alleles showing the fewest. In a later genetic analysis, a missense DCLRE1C variant was associated with V-gene and J-gene trimming of TCR beta chains, and the association was replicated in an independent cohort. In a later analysis, some 18,000 TCR beta sequences were associated with specific HLA alleles at a false discovery rate of 0.05. Because the 87-base-pair reads could not distinguish some IMGT-functional V segments, including TRBV6-2 and TRBV6-3, those segments were excluded. A few of the identified cytomegalovirus-associated TCR beta chains were confirmed in vitro to be specific for cytomegalovirus antigens. Assigning TCR associations to individual alleles was difficult when HLA alleles, especially DR and DQ, strongly co-occurred. In a later analysis, most CMV-associated TCR beta chains were found to appear HLA-restricted, with HLA associations seemingly driven largely by CMV exposure. In a later analysis, HLA-associated TCR beta chains were found to be more clonally expanded and to have lower generation probabilities than equally common non-associated chains. A later analysis reported that several top co-occurrence clusters appeared linked to parvovirus B19, influenza, CMV and Epstein-Barr virus. In both the original and validation cohorts, the classifier was reported to diagnose cytomegalovirus status with high specificity and sensitivity.

The cohort was made up of 650 to 700 healthy bone marrow donors. At the time of sampling, all cohort members were nominally healthy, though unrecorded immune exposures were likely present. The donor was CMV seropositive and was included in the group of 250 to 350 seropositive cohort members. Each donor provided a peripheral blood sample, and peripheral blood mononuclear cells were used for TCR beta sequencing. Genomic DNA was extracted from the blood cell samples with the Qiagen DNeasy Blood Extraction Kit. On this clone itself: Its cognate antigen has yet to be identified. Base qualities are not recorded, but no much larger clone differs from it by a single base.

The V and J ends are trimmed by 0 bases and 0 bases, leaving 14 bases between them. The germline V gene gives CDR1 as SGHTA and CDR2 as FQGNSA. From its cysteine to its phenylalanine, the CDR3 spans 17 amino acids. The sequence is cut down to CDR3 DNA, 51 bases in frame from base 1. This TCR was recovered from a woman younger than 35 in good health and CMV-seropositive. Sequencing used PBMCs. The V and J genes are TRBV7-2 and TRBJ1-2, and TRBD1 may be the D gene, going by 6 matching bases. At the DNA level, the sequence is TGTGCCAGCAGCTTAGCGCGGGGGCCTACCTCTAACTATGGCTACACCTTC. It is translated as CASSLARGPTSNYGYTF.